This is a list of T cell receptor beta chains from one sample in a study of blood T cells in healthy people across ages. TCRdb independently ran MiXCR on the 5' RACE reads; one entry per CDR3 protein. The data show around 1,700,000 distinct CDR3 sequences, about 30% seen once. The sample taken for sequencing was blood. The source of these receptors is a woman aged 25 to 39 in good health. CDR3s leave out the opening cysteine and the closing phenylalanine or tryptophan. Each record gives: J gene, V gene, CDR3 protein.

TRBJ1-5 | TRBV20-1 | SARDLGGQGDPQPQH
TRBJ2-5 | TRBV5-1 | ASSLGSRPGGQETQY
TRBJ2-4 | TRBV2 | ASVPQGPSNIQY
TRBJ1-2 | TRBV12-3/TRBV12-4 | ASSLAPSAGYT
TRBJ2-7 | TRBV20-1 | SARGGTGSH
TRBJ2-3 | TRBV18 | ASSPGTSGGGDTQY
. | TRBV5-1 | ASSSQPTGTVLGEQY
TRBJ2-4 | TRBV20-1 | SARDPAGVENIQY
TRBJ2-1 | TRBV5-4 | ASSRGLAGEGEQF
. | TRBV5-5 | ASSLGVGQRRETQY
TRBJ1-2 | TRBV9 | ASSVGTNYGYT
TRBJ2-7 | TRBV7-2 | ASSLTSLTYEQY
. | TRBV11-3 | ASSLDRGASSYNEQY
TRBJ1-3 | TRBV12-3/TRBV12-4 | ASSLLGGGNTIY
TRBJ2-1 | TRBV12-3/TRBV12-4 | ASRTGRPYNEQF
TRBJ2-3 | TRBV20-1 | SASREGGTDTQY
TRBJ2-5 | TRBV11-2 | ASSFVVQETQY
TRBJ1-2 | TRBV7-2 | ASSLMGKANYGYT
TRBJ2-7 | TRBV4-1 | ASSQTQGRNEQY
TRBJ2-7 | TRBV5-5 | ASSPHSEFYEQY
TRBJ1-1 | TRBV12-3/TRBV12-4 | ASSTHRGWTEAF
TRBJ2-5 | TRBV20-1 | STRDLIYQETQY
TRBJ2-2 | TRBV3-1 | ASSQDWRKGGTGELF
TRBJ2-6 | TRBV29-1 | SVLGANVLT
TRBJ1-4 | TRBV2 | ASSRGQGGEKLF
TRBJ1-1 | TRBV5-1 | ASSLGQGAKASEAF
TRBJ2-7 | TRBV10-3 | AISGTTGTYEQY
TRBJ1-5 | TRBV28 | ASSRGLRYSNQPQH
TRBJ2-7 | TRBV29-1 | SGGTPYEQY
TRBJ1-2 | TRBV4-1 | ASSQEGQAGGYT
TRBJ2-2 | TRBV3-1 | ASSQDRGRDTGELF
TRBJ2-3 | TRBV4-1 | ASSQDLRGGSDTQY
TRBJ2-3 | TRBV7-2 | ASSLWGTQY
TRBJ2-7 | TRBV21-1 | ASSKAVVAAYEQY
TRBJ2-1 | TRBV12-3/TRBV12-4 | ASGRGGEQF
TRBJ1-2 | TRBV5-1 | ASSLQQESNYGYT
. | TRBV12-3/TRBV12-4 | ASSLVGVGGEQY
TRBJ2-1 | TRBV7-6 | ASSLHDEQF